This is a list of T cell receptor beta chains from one sample in a study of cytomegalovirus exposure and HLA in healthy donors. The protocol was immunoSEQ multiplex PCR, while the TCRdb copy is restricted to in-frame clones and leaves out a portion. The sample holds around 190,000 clones, 87% seen once. The sequenced material came from PBMCs. Source of these receptors: a boy between 2 and 10 years old in good health and CMV-seronegative. Each CDR3 is given with its conserved first and last residue. D genes are given only for firm matches. Size is stated for part of the rows, as once, few or many counts, or as a class when the clone is expanded.

j_gene,d_gene,v_gene,abundance,CDR3nt,CDR3aa
TRBJ2-7,TRBD2,TRBV7-9,NA,TGTGCCAGCAGCTTAGTGGGAGGGTCGGAATACGAGCAGTACTTC,CASSLVGGSEYEQYF
TRBJ1-1,NA,TRBV27,NA,TGTGCCAGCAGTTCAGGGAACACTGAAGCTTTCTTT,CASSSGNTEAFF
TRBJ2-5,TRBD1,TRBV28,NA,TGTGCCAGCACTGGCACGGGACAGGGTAAAAAGACCCAGTACTTC,CASTGTGQGKKTQYF
TRBJ1-2,TRBD1,TRBV2,NA,TGTGCCAGCAGTGAATTAGCGGGACAGACTCTTTATGGCTACACCTTC,CASSELAGQTLYGYTF
TRBJ2-3,TRBD2,TRBV29-1,NA,TGCAGCGTTGTTGGGGGGGGCACAGATACGCAGTATTTT,CSVVGGGTDTQYF
TRBJ2-1,TRBD2,TRBV5-8,NA,TGTGCCAGCAGCTTGGATTTGACTAGCGGTTACAATGAGCAGTTCTTC,CASSLDLTSGYNEQFF
TRBJ1-1,NA,TRBV7-9,NA,TGTTCCAGCAGCTTGGCTGCCGGACTGCTGAACACTGAAGCTTTCTTT,CSSSLAAGLLNTEAFF
TRBJ1-6,TRBD1,TRBV19,NA,TGTGCCACCGGGACAGGGGGTTCACCCCTCCACTTT,CATGTGGSPLHF
TRBJ1-2,NA,TRBV2,NA,TGTGCCAGCAGTGACAGTTCTAACTATGGCTACACCTTC,CASSDSSNYGYTF
TRBJ1-1,NA,TRBV5-4,NA,TGTGCCAGCAGCTTGGCCAGTCGGGGGGCCGGCACTGAAGCTTTCTTT,CASSLASRGAGTEAFF
TRBJ1-6,TRBD1,TRBV11-2,NA,TGTGCCAGCAGCGACTCAGACAGGGGGGGATTTAATTCACCCCTCCACTTT,CASSDSDRGGFNSPLHF
TRBJ2-7,TRBD1,TRBV6-4,NA,TGTGCCTCACGTGGTCCGAGGGGCGAGACAGGGGGCCTGAGCGAGCAGTACTTC,CASRGPRGETGGLSEQYF
TRBJ2-1,TRBD2,TRBV7-6,NA,TGTGCCAGCAGCTTAGTAGGGACTAGCGGGGGGGCCTCCTACAATGAGCAGTTCTTC,CASSLVGTSGGASYNEQFF
TRBJ2-5,NA,TRBV7-9,NA,TGTTCCAGCAGCTTAGGGACTCCCTTCGGGGAGACCCAGTACTTC,CSSSLGTPFGETQYF
TRBJ1-1,TRBD1,TRBV30,NA,TGTGCCTGGAGTGTACCCGAGACTCGGACAGGGAACACTGAAGCTTTCTTT,CAWSVPETRTGNTEAFF
TRBJ2-3,TRBD2,TRBV5-1,NA,TGCGCCAGCAGCTTGCGAACTAGCGGGAGAGCCCCAGATACGCAGTATTTT,CASSLRTSGRAPDTQYF
TRBJ2-3,TRBD2,TRBV11-2,NA,TGTGCCAGCAGCTTATTATCCCTAGCGGGGGGGCGTACAGATACGCAGTATTTT,CASSLLSLAGGRTDTQYF
TRBJ1-1,NA,TRBV4-2,few,TGTGCCAGCAGCCAAGTATCAGGGGACACTGAAGCTTTCTTT,CASSQVSGDTEAFF
TRBJ2-5,TRBD2,TRBV9,NA,TGTGCCAGCAGCACTCCGACAACAGCGGGGGATCAAGAGACCCAGTACTTC,CASSTPTTAGDQETQYF
TRBJ2-7,NA,TRBV6-5,NA,TGTGCCAGCAGTTACTCCGGTCTGGGCGAGCAGTACTTC,CASSYSGLGEQYF
TRBJ2-5,NA,TRBV10-1,NA,TGCGCCAGCAGTGAGCTCCGGACTCCCGGGTGGGAGACCCAGTACTTC,CASSELRTPGWETQYF
TRBJ2-2,NA,TRBV2,NA,TGTGCCAGCAGGGGAGACGGGGAGCTGTTTTTT,CASRGDGELFF
TRBJ2-2,NA,TRBV2,NA,TGTGCCAGCAGTGGCCAGGGTGGGAACACCGGGGAGCTGTTTTTT,CASSGQGGNTGELFF
TRBJ2-3,TRBD2,TRBV7-9,NA,TGTGCCAGCAGCTACCTCTTAGCGGGGCTTATCACAGATACGCAGTATTTT,CASSYLLAGLITDTQYF
TRBJ1-3,NA,TRBV7-3,NA,TGTGCCAGCAGCTCACAAGGGGGTGAGGCTGGAAACACCATATATTTT,CASSSQGGEAGNTIYF
TRBJ2-1,TRBD2,TRBV29-1,once,TGCAGCGTTGAAGAGATAGCGGGAAACAATGAGCAGTTCTTC,CSVEEIAGNNEQFF
TRBJ2-1,NA,TRBV28,NA,TGTGCCAGCAGTTTAAGCGGGCAAAATGAGCAGTTCTTC,CASSLSGQNEQFF
TRBJ1-3,NA,TRBV7-4,NA,TGTGCCAGCAGCTTATCCCCGGAAGAAACAGGCATATATTTT,CASSLSPEETGIYF
TRBJ2-5,NA,TRBV5-1,NA,TGCGGCAGCAGCTTACAGGGGGGGCTGGAGCAGTACTTC,CGSSLQGGLEQYF
TRBJ2-4,TRBD1,TRBV7-9,NA,TGTGCCAGCAGCCAGGACAGGGCCAAAAACATTCAGTACTTC,CASSQDRAKNIQYF
TRBJ2-3,NA,TRBV10-1,NA,TGCGCCAGCAGTGCGACGAGGGGGTACACAGATACGCAGTATTTT,CASSATRGYTDTQYF
TRBJ2-3,NA,TRBV14,once,TGTGCCAGCAGCCCTAGCAGTTCCACAGATACGCAGTATTTT,CASSPSSSTDTQYF
TRBJ2-1,NA,TRBV5-1,NA,TGCGCCAGCAGCCCCCAGGGGCATGGTGGAGATGAGCAGTTCTTC,CASSPQGHGGDEQFF
TRBJ2-7,NA,TRBV28,NA,TGTGCCAGCACCCGCTTCGCGGGGTCGGTCGAGCAGTACTTC,CASTRFAGSVEQYF
TRBJ2-5,NA,TRBV5-1,NA,TGCGCCAGCAAAACCGCTCCGGGGGAGACCCAGTACTTC,CASKTAPGETQYF
TRBJ2-3,TRBD2,TRBV7-6,NA,TGTGCCAGCAGCTTAGTAGGCCTAGCGGGAGGGCCGTCGGATACGCAGTATTTT,CASSLVGLAGGPSDTQYF
TRBJ2-3,TRBD2,TRBV7-3,NA,TGTGCCAGCAGCATAAGAAGCGGCGGGGGGGCAACAGATACGCAGTATTTT,CASSIRSGGGATDTQYF
TRBJ1-6,NA,TRBV25-1,NA,TGTGCCAGCAGTGAGTGGGGGGATAATTCACCCCTCCACTTT,CASSEWGDNSPLHF
TRBJ1-1,NA,TRBV2,NA,TGTGCCAGCAGTGCGCAGGGTAGGGGGACTGAAGCTTTCTTT,CASSAQGRGTEAFF
TRBJ1-2,TRBD1,TRBV2,NA,TGTGCCAGCGGGGGACAGGGAGGCTACACCTTC,CASGGQGGYTF
TRBJ1-6,TRBD1,TRBV7-9,NA,TGTTCCAGCCACAGGGGGGATTCACCCCTCCACTTT,CSSHRGDSPLHF
TRBJ2-7,TRBD2,TRBV7-8,NA,TGTGCCAGCAGCTTAGTAGCGGGGGGGGTGAGGGAGCAGTACTTC,CASSLVAGGVREQYF
TRBJ2-1,NA,TRBV14,NA,TGTGCCAGCAGCCAAGATTGGGAGCTGGGTGAGCAGTTCTTC,CASSQDWELGEQFF
TRBJ2-2,TRBD2,TRBV7-7,once,TGTGCCAGCAGCCCCGAACTAGCGGGGGGGAACACCGGGGAGCTGTTTTTT,CASSPELAGGNTGELFF
TRBJ2-1,TRBD2,TRBV27,few,TGTGCCAGCAGTCCTAGCGGGTACCGTATTAACGAGCAGTTCTTC,CASSPSGYRINEQFF
TRBJ2-3,TRBD2,TRBV9,few,TGTGCCAGCACACCTAGCGGAGACACAGATACGCAGTATTTT,CASTPSGDTDTQYF
TRBJ2-5,TRBD2,TRBV5-1,NA,TGCGCCAGCAGCGAGGGACTAGCGGGGGGGCTTGGAGAGACCCAGTACTTC,CASSEGLAGGLGETQYF
TRBJ2-2,NA,TRBV4-1,NA,TGCGCCAGCAGTCCGGACAGCCCGAACACCGGGGAGCTGTTTTTT,CASSPDSPNTGELFF
TRBJ2-2,TRBD1,TRBV18,once,TGTGCCAGCTCAGACCGACAGGGGGCTAACACCGGGGAGCTGTTTTTT,CASSDRQGANTGELFF
TRBJ1-2,NA,TRBV28,NA,TGTGCCAGCAGTTTTCGGAACTATGGCTACACCTTC,CASSFRNYGYTF
TRBJ2-7,NA,TRBV11-2,NA,TGTGCCAGCAGCCCTTTAGCGGACTCCTCGGGGTACTTC,CASSPLADSSGYF
TRBJ2-1,NA,TRBV9,NA,TGTGCCAGCAGCCCCCGCGGTGGCTCGAGCTCCTACAATGAGCAGTTCTTC,CASSPRGGSSSYNEQFF
TRBJ1-4,TRBD1,TRBV7-2,NA,TGTGCCAGCAGCTTAGAAACAGGGGAGGAAAAACTGTTTTTT,CASSLETGEEKLFF
TRBJ1-2,NA,TRBV5-1,NA,TGCGCCAGCGGACAGAACCCTAACTATGGCTACACCTTC,CASGQNPNYGYTF
TRBJ1-1,NA,TRBV13,NA,TGTGCCAGCAGCTTAGCGGGGGGGCCGAACACTGAAGCTTTCTTT,CASSLAGGPNTEAFF
TRBJ1-2,TRBD1,TRBV4-2,NA,TGTGCCAGCAGCCAGGACCGGACAGGGGGCAACTATGGCTACACCTTC,CASSQDRTGGNYGYTF
TRBJ2-1,TRBD2,TRBV11-2,NA,TGTGCCAGCAGCTCACTAGCGGGAGTTCTGGATGAGCAGTTCTTC,CASSSLAGVLDEQFF
TRBJ2-3,NA,TRBV6-1,NA,TGTGCCAGCAGTCTTGGGGGGGGGCAAGATACGCAGTATTTT,CASSLGGGQDTQYF
TRBJ2-5,TRBD1,TRBV4-1,NA,TGCGCCAGCATGCCAGGAGGGACAGGGGCGGGGGAGCAGTACTTC,CASMPGGTGAGEQYF
TRBJ2-7,NA,TRBV19,NA,TGTGCCAGTAGCGATGACAGCTACGAGCAGTACTTC,CASSDDSYEQYF